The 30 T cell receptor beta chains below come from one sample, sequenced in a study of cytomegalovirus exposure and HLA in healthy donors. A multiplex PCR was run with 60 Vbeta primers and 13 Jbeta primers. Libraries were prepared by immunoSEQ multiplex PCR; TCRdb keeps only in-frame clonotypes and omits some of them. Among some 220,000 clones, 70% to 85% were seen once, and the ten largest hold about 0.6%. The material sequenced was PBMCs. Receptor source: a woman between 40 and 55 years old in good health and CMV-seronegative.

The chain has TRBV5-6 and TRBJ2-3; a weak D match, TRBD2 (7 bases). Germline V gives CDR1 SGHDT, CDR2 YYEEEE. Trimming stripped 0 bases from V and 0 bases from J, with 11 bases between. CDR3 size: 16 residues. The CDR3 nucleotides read TGTGCCAGCAGCTTGGGCGGGGGCGCTAGCACAGATACGCAGTATTTT. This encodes CASSLGGGASTDTQYF.

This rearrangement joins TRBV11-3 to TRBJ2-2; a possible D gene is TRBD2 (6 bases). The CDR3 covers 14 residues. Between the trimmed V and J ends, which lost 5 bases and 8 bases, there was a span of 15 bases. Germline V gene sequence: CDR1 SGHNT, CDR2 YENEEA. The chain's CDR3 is CASSPIPGTGELFF. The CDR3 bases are TGTGCCAGCAGCCCTATCCCAGGGACTGGGGAGCTGTTTTTT.

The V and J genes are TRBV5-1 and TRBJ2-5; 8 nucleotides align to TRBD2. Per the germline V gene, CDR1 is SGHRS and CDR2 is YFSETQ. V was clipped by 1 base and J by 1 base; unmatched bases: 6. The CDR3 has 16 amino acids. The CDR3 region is CASSLRAGALQETQYF. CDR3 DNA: TGCGCCAGCAGCTTGCGAGCGGGGGCCCTCCAAGAGACCCAGTACTTC.

The CDR3 coding sequence is TGTGCCAGCAGCTCCCCCGGGGACTATGGCTACACCTTC. Protein product: CASSSPGDYGYTF. This chain uses TRBV7-2 with TRBJ1-2; the D is unclear. This CDR3 comprises 13 residues. V lost 4 bases and J lost 3, with 9 bases in between. The V gene's germline CDR1 is SGHTA and CDR2 FQGNSA.

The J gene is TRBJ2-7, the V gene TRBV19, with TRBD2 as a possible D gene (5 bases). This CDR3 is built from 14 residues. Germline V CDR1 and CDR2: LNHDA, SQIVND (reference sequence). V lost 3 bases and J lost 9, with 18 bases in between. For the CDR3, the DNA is TGTGCCAGTAGTATCCTAGAGGGCTCCGCGGGGCAGTACTTC. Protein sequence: CASSILEGSAGQYF.

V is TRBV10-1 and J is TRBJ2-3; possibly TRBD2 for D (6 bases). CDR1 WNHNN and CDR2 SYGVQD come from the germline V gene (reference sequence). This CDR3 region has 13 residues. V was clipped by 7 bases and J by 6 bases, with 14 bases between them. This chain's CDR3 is CASNPGGVDTQYF. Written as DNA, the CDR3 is TGCGCCAGCAATCCCGGGGGAGTTGATACGCAGTATTTT.

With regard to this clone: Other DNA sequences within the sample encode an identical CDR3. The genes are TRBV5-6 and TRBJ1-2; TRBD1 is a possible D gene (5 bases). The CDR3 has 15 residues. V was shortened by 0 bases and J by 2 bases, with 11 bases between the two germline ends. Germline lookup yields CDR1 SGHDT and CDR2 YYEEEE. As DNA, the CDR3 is TGTGCCAGCAGCTTGGCAGGAACAGGAAACTATGGCTACACCTTC. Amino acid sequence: CASSLAGTGNYGYTF.

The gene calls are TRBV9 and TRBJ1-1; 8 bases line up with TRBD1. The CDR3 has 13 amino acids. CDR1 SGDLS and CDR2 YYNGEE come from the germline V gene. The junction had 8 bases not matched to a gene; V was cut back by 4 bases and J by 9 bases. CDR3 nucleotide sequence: TGTGCCAGCAGCACCCGACAGGGGACGAAAGCTTTCTTT. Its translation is CASSTRQGTKAFF. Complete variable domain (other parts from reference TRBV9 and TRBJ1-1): DSGVTQTPKHLITATGQRVTLRCSPRSGDLSVYWYQQSLDQGLQFLIQYYNGEERAKGNILERFSAQQFPDLHSELNLSSLELGDSALYFCASSTRQGTKAFFGQGTRLTVV.

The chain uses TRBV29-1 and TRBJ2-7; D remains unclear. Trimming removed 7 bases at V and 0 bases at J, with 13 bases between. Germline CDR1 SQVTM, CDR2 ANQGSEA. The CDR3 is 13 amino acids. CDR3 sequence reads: CSALLADSYEQYF. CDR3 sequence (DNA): TGCAGCGCGCTCTTGGCTGACTCCTACGAGCAGTACTTC.

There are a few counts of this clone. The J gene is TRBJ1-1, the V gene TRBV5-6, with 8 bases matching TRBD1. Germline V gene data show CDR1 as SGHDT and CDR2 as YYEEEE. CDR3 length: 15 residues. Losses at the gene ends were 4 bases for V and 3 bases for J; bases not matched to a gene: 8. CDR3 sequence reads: CASSPTGQGHTEAFF. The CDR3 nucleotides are TGTGCCAGCAGCCCTACAGGACAGGGACACACTGAAGCTTTCTTT.

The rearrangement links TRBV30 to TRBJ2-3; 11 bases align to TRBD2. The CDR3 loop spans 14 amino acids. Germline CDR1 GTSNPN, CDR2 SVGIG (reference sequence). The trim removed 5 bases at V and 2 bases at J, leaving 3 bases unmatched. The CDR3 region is CAWASGGYTDTQYF. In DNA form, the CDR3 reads TGTGCCTGGGCTAGCGGGGGGTACACAGATACGCAGTATTTT.

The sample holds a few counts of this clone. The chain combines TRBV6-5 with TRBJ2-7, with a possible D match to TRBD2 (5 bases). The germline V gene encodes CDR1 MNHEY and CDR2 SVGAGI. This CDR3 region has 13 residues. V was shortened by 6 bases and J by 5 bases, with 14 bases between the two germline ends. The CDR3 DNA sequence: TGTGCCAGCAGGGACTGGAAAGAAAACGAGCAGTACTTC. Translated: CASRDWKENEQYF.

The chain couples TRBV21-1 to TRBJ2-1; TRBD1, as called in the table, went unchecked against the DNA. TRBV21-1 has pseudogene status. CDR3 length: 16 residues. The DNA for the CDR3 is TGTGCCAGCAGCATATTAGGGACAGGGACCTACAATGAGCAGTTCTTC. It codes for CASSILGTGTYNEQFF.

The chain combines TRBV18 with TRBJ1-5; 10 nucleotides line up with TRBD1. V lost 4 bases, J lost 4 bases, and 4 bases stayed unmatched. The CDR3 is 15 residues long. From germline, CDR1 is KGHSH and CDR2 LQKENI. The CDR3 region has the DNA TGTGCCAGCTCACGGGACAGGGGAGGGAATCAGCCCCAGCATTTT. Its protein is CASSRDRGGNQPQHF.

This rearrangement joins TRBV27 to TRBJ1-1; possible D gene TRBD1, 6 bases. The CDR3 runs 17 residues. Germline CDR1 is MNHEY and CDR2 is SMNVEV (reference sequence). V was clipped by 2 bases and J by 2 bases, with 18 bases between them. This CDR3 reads CASSLNFQGRPNTEAFF. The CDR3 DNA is TGTGCCAGCAGTTTAAATTTCCAGGGGCGCCCAAACACTGAAGCTTTCTTT.

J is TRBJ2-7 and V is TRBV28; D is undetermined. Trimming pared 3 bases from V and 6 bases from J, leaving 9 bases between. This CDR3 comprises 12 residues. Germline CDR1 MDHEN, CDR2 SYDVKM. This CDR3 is CASSFPRGEQYF. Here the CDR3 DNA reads TGTGCCAGCAGTTTCCCACGAGGCGAGCAGTACTTC. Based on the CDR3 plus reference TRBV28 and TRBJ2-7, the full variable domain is DVKVTQSSRYLVKRTGEKVFLECVQDMDHENMFWYRQDPGLGLRLIYFSYDVKMKEKGDIPEGYSVSREKKERFSLILESASTNQTSMYLCASSFPRGEQYFGPGTRLTVT.

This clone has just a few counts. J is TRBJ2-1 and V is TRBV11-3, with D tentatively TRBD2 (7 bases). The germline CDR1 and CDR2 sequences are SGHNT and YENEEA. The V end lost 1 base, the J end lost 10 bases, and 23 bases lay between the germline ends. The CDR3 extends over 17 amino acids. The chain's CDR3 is CASSLGLAGASGEEQFF. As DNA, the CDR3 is TGTGCCAGCAGCTTAGGCCTGGCGGGGGCCTCCGGGGAGGAGCAGTTCTTC.

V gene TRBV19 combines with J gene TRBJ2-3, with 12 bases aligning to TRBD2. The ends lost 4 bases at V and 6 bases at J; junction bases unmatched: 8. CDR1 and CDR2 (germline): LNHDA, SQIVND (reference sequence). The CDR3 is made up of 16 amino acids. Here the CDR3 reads CASSNILAGGRDTQYF. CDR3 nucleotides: TGTGCCAGTAGTAACATACTAGCGGGGGGCAGGGATACGCAGTATTTT.

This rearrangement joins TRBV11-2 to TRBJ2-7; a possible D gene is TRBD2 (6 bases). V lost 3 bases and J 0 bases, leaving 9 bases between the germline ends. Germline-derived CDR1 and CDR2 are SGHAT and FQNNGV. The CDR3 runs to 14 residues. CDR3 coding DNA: TGTGCCAGCAGCTTCCTACTAGCCTCCTACGAGCAGTACTTC. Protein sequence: CASSFLLASYEQYF.

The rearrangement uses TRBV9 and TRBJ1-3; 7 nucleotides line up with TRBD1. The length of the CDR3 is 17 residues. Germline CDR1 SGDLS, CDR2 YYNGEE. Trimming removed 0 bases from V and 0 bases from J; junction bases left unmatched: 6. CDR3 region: CASSVGGTANSGNTIYF. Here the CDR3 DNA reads TGTGCCAGCAGCGTAGGGGGGACAGCCAACTCTGGAAACACCATATATTTT.

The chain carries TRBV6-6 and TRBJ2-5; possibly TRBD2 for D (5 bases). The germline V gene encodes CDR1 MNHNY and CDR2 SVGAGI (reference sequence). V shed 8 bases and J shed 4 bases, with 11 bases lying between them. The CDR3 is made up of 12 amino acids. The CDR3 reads CASVGNAETQYF. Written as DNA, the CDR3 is TGTGCCAGCGTCGGGAACGCAGAGACCCAGTACTTC.

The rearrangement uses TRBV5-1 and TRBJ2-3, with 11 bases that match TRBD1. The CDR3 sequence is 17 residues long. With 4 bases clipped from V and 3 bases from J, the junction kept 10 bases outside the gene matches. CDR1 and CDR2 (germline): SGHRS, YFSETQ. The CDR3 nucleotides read TGCGCCAGCAGCCTTACCGGGACAGGGGGACGGACAGATACGCAGTATTTT. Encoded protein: CASSLTGTGGRTDTQYF.

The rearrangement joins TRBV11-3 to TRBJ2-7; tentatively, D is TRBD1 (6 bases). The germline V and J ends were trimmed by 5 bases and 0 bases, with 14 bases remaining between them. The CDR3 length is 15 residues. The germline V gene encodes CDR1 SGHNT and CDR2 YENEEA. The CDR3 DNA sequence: TGTGCCAGCAGCCCCCGACAGGCTAGCTCCTACGAGCAGTACTTC. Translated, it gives CASSPRQASSYEQYF.

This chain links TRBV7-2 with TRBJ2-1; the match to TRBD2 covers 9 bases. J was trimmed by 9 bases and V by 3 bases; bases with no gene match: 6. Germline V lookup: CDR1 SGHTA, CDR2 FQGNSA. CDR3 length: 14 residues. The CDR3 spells CASSLGLASGEQFF. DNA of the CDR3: TGTGCCAGCAGCTTGGGACTAGCTTCAGGTGAGCAGTTCTTC.

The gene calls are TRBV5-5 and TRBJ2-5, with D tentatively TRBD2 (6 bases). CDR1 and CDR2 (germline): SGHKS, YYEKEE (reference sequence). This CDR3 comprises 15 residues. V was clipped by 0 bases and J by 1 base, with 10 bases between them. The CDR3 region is CASSLDGGSQETQYF. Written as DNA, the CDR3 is TGTGCCAGCAGCTTGGACGGGGGATCCCAAGAGACCCAGTACTTC.

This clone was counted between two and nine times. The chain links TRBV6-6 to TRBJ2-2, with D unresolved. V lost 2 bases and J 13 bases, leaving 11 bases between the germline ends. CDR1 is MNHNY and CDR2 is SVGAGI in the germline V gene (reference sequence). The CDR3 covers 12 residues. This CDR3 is CASSYRSDGLFF. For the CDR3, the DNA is TGTGCCAGCAGTTACCGCAGTGATGGGCTGTTTTTT.

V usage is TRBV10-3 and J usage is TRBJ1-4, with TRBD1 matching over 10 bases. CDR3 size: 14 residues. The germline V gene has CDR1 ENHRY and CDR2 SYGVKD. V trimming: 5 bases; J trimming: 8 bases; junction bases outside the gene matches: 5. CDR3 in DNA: TGTGCCATCAGTTCCGGGACAGGGGAGGAAAAACTGTTTTTT. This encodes CAISSGTGEEKLFF.

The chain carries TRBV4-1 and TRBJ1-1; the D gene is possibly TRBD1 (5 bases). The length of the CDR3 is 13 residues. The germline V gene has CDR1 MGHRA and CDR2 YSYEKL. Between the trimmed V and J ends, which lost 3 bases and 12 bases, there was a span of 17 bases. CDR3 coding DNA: TGCGCCAGCAGCCACCCTAGCGGGAGGGGAACTTTCTTT. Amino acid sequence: CASSHPSGRGTFF.

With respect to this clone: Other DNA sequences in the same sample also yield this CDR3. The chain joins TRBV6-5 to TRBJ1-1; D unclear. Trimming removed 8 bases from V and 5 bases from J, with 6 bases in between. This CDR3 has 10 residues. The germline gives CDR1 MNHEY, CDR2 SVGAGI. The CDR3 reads CASGRTEAFF. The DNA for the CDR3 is TGTGCCAGCGGTCGGACTGAAGCTTTCTTT.

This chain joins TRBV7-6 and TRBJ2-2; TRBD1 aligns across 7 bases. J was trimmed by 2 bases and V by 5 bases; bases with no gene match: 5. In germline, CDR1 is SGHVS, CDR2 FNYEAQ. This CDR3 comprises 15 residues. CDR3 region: CASSQRQGNTGELFF. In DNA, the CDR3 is TGTGCCAGCAGCCAGCGACAGGGAAACACCGGGGAGCTGTTTTTT.